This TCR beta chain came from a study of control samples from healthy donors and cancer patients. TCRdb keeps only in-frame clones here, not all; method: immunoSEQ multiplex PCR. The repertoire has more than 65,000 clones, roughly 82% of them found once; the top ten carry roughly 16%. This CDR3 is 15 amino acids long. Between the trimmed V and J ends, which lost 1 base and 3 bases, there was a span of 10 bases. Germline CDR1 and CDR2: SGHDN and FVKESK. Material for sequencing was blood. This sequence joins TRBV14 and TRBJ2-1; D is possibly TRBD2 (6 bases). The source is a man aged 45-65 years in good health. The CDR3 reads CASSQGTSFYNEQFF. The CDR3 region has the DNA TGTGCCAGCAGCCAAGGCACTAGCTTCTACAATGAGCAGTTCTTC.